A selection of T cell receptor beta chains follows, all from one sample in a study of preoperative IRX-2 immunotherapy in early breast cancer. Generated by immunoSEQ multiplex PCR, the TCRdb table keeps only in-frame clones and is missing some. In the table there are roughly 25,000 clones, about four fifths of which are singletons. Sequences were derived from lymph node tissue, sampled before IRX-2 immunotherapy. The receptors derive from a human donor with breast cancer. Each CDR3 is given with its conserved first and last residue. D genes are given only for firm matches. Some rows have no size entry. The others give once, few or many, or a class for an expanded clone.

CASSSIANYGYTF,TGTGCCAGCAGCTCCATAGCTAACTATGGCTACACCTTC,TRBJ1-2,NA,NA,TRBV7-2
CASSQSTKRATDTQYF,TGCGCCAGCAGCCAATCCACCAAGAGGGCCACAGATACGCAGTATTTT,TRBJ2-3,NA,few,TRBV1
CASSLGEVGRTTQYF,TGTGCCAGCAGCTTAGGGGAGGTGGGCAGGACGACCCAGTACTTC,TRBJ2-5,NA,NA,TRBV11-3
CASSHEYVGGANVLTF,TGTGCCAGCAGCCATGAATATGTCGGAGGGGCCAACGTCCTGACTTTC,TRBJ2-6,NA,NA,TRBV14
CASSPDPGGHNEQFF,TGTGCCAGCAGCCCTGACCCGGGGGGGCACAATGAGCAGTTCTTC,TRBJ2-1,TRBD2,NA,TRBV11-3
CASSLSQGNTEAFF,TGTGCCAGCAGCTTGTCACAGGGGAACACTGAAGCTTTCTTT,TRBJ1-1,NA,few,TRBV11-3
CASSLVGTIHEQYF,TGTGCCAGCAGCTTAGTTGGGACAATACACGAGCAGTACTTC,TRBJ2-7,NA,NA,TRBV7-6
CASRDTLDTEAFF,TGCGCCAGCAGGGACACCTTGGACACTGAAGCTTTCTTT,TRBJ1-1,NA,NA,TRBV10-2
CASSLGAGRSGEQFF,TGCGCCAGCAGCTTGGGGGCGGGCCGTTCGGGGGAGCAGTTCTTC,TRBJ2-1,NA,NA,TRBV5-1
CASSWGTATNEKLFF,TGTGCCAGCAGCTGGGGAACTGCAACTAATGAAAAACTGTTTTTT,TRBJ1-4,NA,NA,TRBV7-5